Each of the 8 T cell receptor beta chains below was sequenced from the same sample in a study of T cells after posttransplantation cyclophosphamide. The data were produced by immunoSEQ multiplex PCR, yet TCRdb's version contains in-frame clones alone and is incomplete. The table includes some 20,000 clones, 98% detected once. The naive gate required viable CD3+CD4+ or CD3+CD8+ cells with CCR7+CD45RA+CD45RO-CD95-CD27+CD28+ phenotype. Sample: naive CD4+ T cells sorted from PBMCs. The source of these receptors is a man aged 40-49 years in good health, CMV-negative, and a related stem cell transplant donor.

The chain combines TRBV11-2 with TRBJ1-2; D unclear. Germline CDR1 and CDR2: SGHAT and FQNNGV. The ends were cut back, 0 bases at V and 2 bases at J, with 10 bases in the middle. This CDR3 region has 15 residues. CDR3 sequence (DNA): TGTGCCAGCAGCTTAGATAGAGGTAGAAACTATGGCTACACCTTC. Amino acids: CASSLDRGRNYGYTF. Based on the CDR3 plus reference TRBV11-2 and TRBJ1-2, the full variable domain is EAGVAQSPRYKIIEKRQSVAFWCNPISGHATLYWYQQILGQGPKLLIQFQNNGVVDDSQLPKDRFSAERLKGVDSTLKIQPAKLEDSAVYLCASSLDRGRNYGYTFGSGTRLTVV.

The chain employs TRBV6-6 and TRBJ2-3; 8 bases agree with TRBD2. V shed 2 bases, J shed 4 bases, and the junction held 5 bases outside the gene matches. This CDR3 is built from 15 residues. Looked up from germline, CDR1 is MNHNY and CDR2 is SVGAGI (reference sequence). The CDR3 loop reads CASSYRGGRSDTQYF. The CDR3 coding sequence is TGTGCCAGCAGTTACAGGGGCGGGAGGTCAGATACGCAGTATTTT.

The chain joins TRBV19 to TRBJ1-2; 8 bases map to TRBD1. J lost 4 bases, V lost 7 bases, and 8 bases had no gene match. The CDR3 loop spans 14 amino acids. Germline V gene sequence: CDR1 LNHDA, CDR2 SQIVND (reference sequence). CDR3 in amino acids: CASTTNGQGYGYTF. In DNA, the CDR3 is TGTGCCAGTACCACAAACGGACAGGGCTATGGCTACACCTTC.

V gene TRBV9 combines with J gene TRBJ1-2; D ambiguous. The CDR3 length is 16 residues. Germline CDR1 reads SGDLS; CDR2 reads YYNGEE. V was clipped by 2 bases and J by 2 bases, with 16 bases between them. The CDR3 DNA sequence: TGTGCCAGCAGCGTGGACTACCGACGGAGAAACTATGGCTACACCTTC. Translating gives CASSVDYRRRNYGYTF.

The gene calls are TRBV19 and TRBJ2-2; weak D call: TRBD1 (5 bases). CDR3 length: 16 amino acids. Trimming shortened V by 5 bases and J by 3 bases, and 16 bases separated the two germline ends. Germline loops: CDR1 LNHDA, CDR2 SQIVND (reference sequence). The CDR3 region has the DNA TGTGCCAGTAGTTCCCCATCCCAGGGCGACACCGGGGAGCTGTTTTTT. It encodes CASSSPSQGDTGELFF. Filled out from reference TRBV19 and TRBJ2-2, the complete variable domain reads DGGITQSPKYLFRKEGQNVTLSCEQNLNHDAMYWYRQDPGQGLRLIYYSQIVNDFQKGDIAEGYSVSREKKESFPLTVTSAQKNPTAFYLCASSSPSQGDTGELFFGEGSRLTVL.

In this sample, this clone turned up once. The CDR3 DNA sequence: TGCGCCAGCAGCCAAGAACTAGCGGGAGGGCCTTATTACAATGAGCAGTTCTTC. Protein product: CASSQELAGGPYYNEQFF. The gene calls are TRBV4-3 and TRBJ2-1; 13 nucleotides align to TRBD2. V lost 0 bases, J lost 4 bases, and 6 bases stayed unmatched. Germline CDR1 LGHNA, CDR2 YSLEER. The CDR3 is made up of 18 amino acids.

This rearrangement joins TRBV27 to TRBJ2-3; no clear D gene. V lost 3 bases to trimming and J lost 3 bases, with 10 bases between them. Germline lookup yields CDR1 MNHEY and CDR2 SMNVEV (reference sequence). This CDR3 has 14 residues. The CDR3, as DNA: TGTGCCAGCAGTTTGAAGGAGTCGACAGATACGCAGTATTTT. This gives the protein CASSLKESTDTQYF.

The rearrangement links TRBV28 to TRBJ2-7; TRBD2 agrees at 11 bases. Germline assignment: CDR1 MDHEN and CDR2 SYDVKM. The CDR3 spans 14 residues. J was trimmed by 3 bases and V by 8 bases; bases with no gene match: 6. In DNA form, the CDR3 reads TGTGCCAGCCTCCTAGCGGGGGGTTTCTACGAGCAGTACTTC. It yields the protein CASLLAGGFYEQYF.